These T cell receptor beta chains were read from a single sample in a study of CD8 T cells in Susac syndrome. TCRdb recomputed calls from the immunoSEQ multiplex PCR reads with MiXCR, one row per CDR3 protein. The repertoire has 95,000 to 150,000 distinct CDR3 sequences, approximately 96% of them found once; the top ten carry less than 0.15%. Sequencing was carried out using CD4+ T cells from PBMCs. All receptors derive from a human donor with Susac syndrome. Both conserved end residues are part of each CDR3. D genes are given only for firm matches. Size values are once, few and many counts, or a class for expanded clones, and some rows have none.

V	J	D	size	DNA	CDR3
TRBV7-9	TRBJ1-1	-	-	TGTGCCAGCAGCTTAGAGTATGAAGCTTTCTTT	CASSLEYEAFF
TRBV20-1	TRBJ2-3	TRBD2	-	TGCAGTGCTAGAGGGATAGCGGGAGGAAGAGATACGCAGTATTTT	CSARGIAGGRDTQYF
TRBV30	TRBJ2-3	-	-	TGTGCCTGGGTCCGACCCGTGCGGGATACGCAGTATTTT	CAWVRPVRDTQYF
TRBV6-1	TRBJ2-3	TRBD2	-	TGTGCCAGCAGCCTCGCCACCTTTAGCGGGAGGGCCACAGATACGCAGTATTTT	CASSLATFSGRATDTQYF
TRBV4-1	TRBJ1-2	-	-	TGCGCCAGCAGCCAAGAAGGGCAGTCTACTTGGGATGGCTACACCTTC	CASSQEGQSTWDGYTF
TRBV4-2	TRBJ1-1	-	once	TGTGCCAGCAGCCAAGGAAGGAACGGGAACACTGAAGCTTTCTTT	CASSQGRNGNTEAFF
TRBV4-1	TRBJ2-7	-	once	TGCGCCAGCAGCCAAGATTGGGGGGTTTCAGACGAGCAGTACTTC	CASSQDWGVSDEQYF
TRBV30	TRBJ2-5	-	-	TGTGCCTGGACAGGGGTGGGCCAAGAGACCCAGTACTTC	CAWTGVGQETQYF
TRBV5-4	TRBJ2-1	TRBD1	-	TGTGCCAGCAGCTTCCGAGGGACAGGGTACAATGAGCAGTTCTTC	CASSFRGTGYNEQFF
TRBV25-1	TRBJ1-4	TRBD1	once	TGTGCCAGCAGTGAAGGGACAGGGTCCCTACTGTTTTTT	CASSEGTGSLLFF
TRBV25-1	TRBJ2-6	TRBD2	-	TGTGCCAGCGAGGAAGCGGGACGCTCTGGGGCCAACGTCCTGACTTTC	CASEEAGRSGANVLTF
TRBV4-2	TRBJ2-1	-	-	TGTGCCAGCAGCCAAGTTTCAGGGGCCAGCGATGAGCAGTTCTTC	CASSQVSGASDEQFF
TRBV29-1	TRBJ2-1	TRBD2	-	TGCAGCGTTGAGGAGCGGGAGGCCTACAATGAGCAGTTCTTC	CSVEEREAYNEQFF
TRBV12-3/TRBV12-4	TRBJ2-2	-	-	TGTGCCAGCAGTAGAGGAGGTGGGGGGGAGCTGTTTTTT	CASSRGGGGELFF
TRBV12-5	TRBJ2-5	-	-	TGTGCTAGTGGTTTAATGGGAAGAGAGACCCAGTACTTC	CASGLMGRETQYF
TRBV7-8	TRBJ2-7	TRBD2	-	TGTGCCAGCAGCTGGGGACTAGCGGGAGGATTCTCCTACGAGCAGTACTTC	CASSWGLAGGFSYEQYF
TRBV6-2/TRBV6-3	TRBJ2-4	-	-	TGTGCCAGCAGTTACTCCATGGCCCAGTACTTC	CASSYSMAQYF
TRBV18	TRBJ2-7	-	-	TGTGCCAGCGCCACAGACCAGGGATTCGACGAGCAGTACTTC	CASATDQGFDEQYF
TRBV29-1	TRBJ1-1	TRBD1	once	TGCAGCGCTAAACCGACAGGGGCCGGTGTTGAAGCTTTCTTT	CSAKPTGAGVEAFF
TRBV19	TRBJ2-1	TRBD2	-	TGTGCCAGTAGTATCGGGGGGACTAGCGGGACAGTACACAATGAGCAGTTCTTC	CASSIGGTSGTVHNEQFF
TRBV4-1	TRBJ2-5	TRBD2	once	TGCGCCAGCAGCTTCCGGGGGGGTAGCGGGAGGGCCCGGGAGACCCAGTACTTC	CASSFRGGSGRARETQYF
TRBV12-3/TRBV12-4	TRBJ2-5	TRBD1	-	TGTGCCAGCAGTTCTCGGGACAGCTCGGCCGGTCAGACCCAGTACTTC	CASSSRDSSAGQTQYF
TRBV29-1	TRBJ2-5	-	-	TGCAGCTGGGGGCGGGAGCAGGAGACCCAGTACTTC	CSWGREQETQYF
TRBV28	TRBJ1-2	-	-	TGTGCCAGCAATCGCGCGACCGGGGGTGGCTACACCTTC	CASNRATGGGYTF
TRBV4-3	TRBJ2-2	TRBD1	-	TGCGCCAGCAGCCACGACAGGGCCGGGGAGCTGTTTTTT	CASSHDRAGELFF
TRBV4-3	TRBJ1-5	-	-	TGCGCCAGCAGCCAAGATTACTGGGGCAATCAGCCCCAGCATTTT	CASSQDYWGNQPQHF
TRBV29-1	TRBJ2-7	-	-	TGCAGCGTTGTAGGCAGGGGGGGATACGAGCAGTACTTC	CSVVGRGGYEQYF
TRBV5-4	TRBJ2-5	-	-	TGTGCCAGCAGCTTGGCCCAGGGGGAGACCCAGTACTTC	CASSLAQGETQYF
TRBV3-1	TRBJ1-1	-	-	TGTGCCAGCAGCCATTCAGTGGGGGACACTGAAGCTTTCTTT	CASSHSVGDTEAFF